The present T cell receptor beta chain was sequenced within a study of blood T cell repertoires in COVID-19. Study-level information: The United States, Italy and Spain were the sources of the acute and convalescent COVID-19 samples. The cDNA or gDNA used as material had been derived from T cells, B-cell-depleted T cells, or PBMCs.

CDR3 length equals 13 residues. Per the germline V gene, CDR1 is MNHNS and CDR2 is SASEGT. The V and J ends lost 2 bases and 4 bases respectively, with 6 bases between them. Original data processing: Researchers report that nucleated cell counts were estimated from reference gene primer amplification. Measured with immunoSEQ multiplex PCR; TCRdb has only the in-frame clones, and not every one. The V and J calls and clone size are taken from that table; D and trimming were inferred from the DNA. The table has around 100,000 clones, 84% seen once. The receptor was isolated from a woman aged 60-75 years with acute or convalescent COVID-19. This sequence joins TRBV6-1 and TRBJ1-3; possible D gene TRBD1, 5 bases. Sample: peripheral blood. CDR3 sequence: CASSEQGGNTIYF. The CDR3 DNA reads TGTGCCAGCAGTGAACAGGGAGGAAACACCATATATTTT.